This entry describes one T cell receptor beta chain. The study sequenced TCR beta in blood CD8+ and CD4+ T cells. The TEMRA cells underwent FACS enrichment, while the CD8+ and CD4+ T cells underwent negative isolation. The data belong to a study of CD8 T cells in Susac syndrome. The length of the CDR3 is 13 residues. Germline values: CDR1 DFQATT, CDR2 SNEGSKA (reference sequence). V lost 0 bases, J lost 6 bases, and 10 bases lay in between. The authors reverse transcribed roughly 0.45 to 1 ug RNA with random hexamers. The TCR beta CDR3 was amplified by immunoSEQ multiplex PCR across 54 Vbeta, 13 Jbeta. Using its own MiXCR run on the immunoSEQ multiplex PCR reads, TCRdb lists one record per CDR3 protein. The sample includes more than 95,000 distinct CDR3 sequences, 90% to 95% seen only once; the top ten take around 0.3%.

Sequenced sample: CD8+ T cells from PBMCs. The TCR sequence derives from a human donor with multiple sclerosis. The V and J genes are TRBV20-1 and TRBJ2-3; D tentatively fits TRBD1 or TRBD2 (6 bases each). This chain's CDR3 is CSARDLGGDTQYF. The CDR3 DNA reads TGCAGTGCTAGAGATTTAGGGGGGGATACGCAGTATTTT.